The 27 T cell receptor beta chains in this list originate from one sample, sequenced in a study of blood T cell repertoires in COVID-19. Only in-frame clones appear in the TCRdb table, and some are missing; sequencing was by immunoSEQ multiplex PCR. Counted here are hundreds of thousands of clones, approximately 90% occurring once; the ten biggest clones make up approximately 3.5%. The sequencing input was peripheral blood. The receptor source for this set is a young woman who had recovered from COVID-19.

The chain carries TRBV6-4 and TRBJ2-7, with D maybe TRBD2 (6 bases). The V gene's germline CDR1 is MRHNA and CDR2 SNTAGT. This CDR3 region has 13 residues. The ends were cut back, 3 bases at V and 2 bases at J, with 8 bases in the middle. The CDR3 nucleotides are TGTGCCAGCAGTGAGACTAGTCCCTACGAGCAGTACGTC. Its protein is CASSETSPYEQYV.

This clone turned up a few times. V usage is TRBV10-3 and J usage is TRBJ1-2; TRBD1 matches 8 bases. CDR3 length: 14 residues. CDR1 is ENHRY, CDR2 SYGVKD, per germline. Unmatched junction bases numbered 6, after V lost 6 bases and J lost 3 bases. The CDR3 bases are TGTGCCATCAGGTTGACAGGGGTGGACTATGGCTACACCTTC. It translates to CAIRLTGVDYGYTF.

This clone has a single count. The chain employs TRBV5-8 and TRBJ2-2; 8 positions agree with TRBD2. CDR3 length: 16 amino acids. Trimming at V came to 3 bases and at J to 2 bases, leaving 6 bases not matched to a gene. CDR1 SGHTS and CDR2 YDEGEE come from the germline V gene. This chain's CDR3 is CASSWITSGNTGELFF. The CDR3 DNA is TGTGCCAGCAGCTGGATTACTAGCGGTAACACCGGGGAGCTGTTTTTT.

The V gene is TRBV10-1, the J gene TRBJ2-3; TRBD2 might be the D (6 bases). The CDR3 spans 14 residues. The V and J ends lost 3 bases and 3 bases respectively, with 10 bases between them. Germline CDR1 is WNHNN and CDR2 is SYGVQD (reference sequence). As DNA, the CDR3 is TGCGCCAGCAGTGAACGTGGGAGGACAGATACGCAGTATTTT. Translated, it gives CASSERGRTDTQYF.

The CDR3 DNA reads as TGTGCCACCAGTGAGCGCGGGAGTGTGACCTACAATGAGCAGTTCTTC. It yields the protein CATSERGSVTYNEQFF. The chain links TRBV24-1 to TRBJ2-1; 7 nucleotides match TRBD2. J was trimmed by 2 bases and V by 4 bases; bases with no gene match: 7. The CDR3 loop spans 16 amino acids. Germline V gene lookup returns CDR1 KGHDR and CDR2 SFDVKD.

V usage is TRBV19 and J usage is TRBJ2-3; perhaps TRBD2 as D (5 bases). Per the germline V gene, CDR1 is LNHDA and CDR2 is SQIVND (reference sequence). This CDR3 is 15 amino acids long. Trimming removed 4 bases from V and 0 bases from J, with 11 bases in between. This chain's CDR3 is CASSRTFPSTDTQYF. DNA of the CDR3: TGTGCCAGTAGTAGGACTTTCCCTAGCACAGATACGCAGTATTTT.

The CDR3 loop is CASSYQGRDTEAFF. In DNA form, the CDR3 reads TGTGCCAGCAGCTATCAGGGGAGGGACACTGAAGCTTTCTTT. This chain connects TRBV7-2 to TRBJ1-1; perhaps TRBD1 as D (6 bases). V was shortened by 4 bases and J by 3 bases, with 12 bases between the two germline ends. This CDR3 spans 14 amino acids. Germline V gives CDR1 SGHTA, CDR2 FQGNSA.

This chain joins TRBV9 and TRBJ2-2; 8 nucleotides agree with TRBD1. Germline V gene data show CDR1 as SGDLS and CDR2 as YYNGEE. J lost 7 bases, V lost 4 bases, and 15 bases had no gene match. The CDR3 length is 17 residues. This chain's CDR3 is CASSSQVGQGAIGELFF. DNA for the CDR3: TGTGCCAGCAGCTCCCAAGTGGGGCAGGGGGCAATCGGGGAGCTGTTTTTT.

This sequence joins TRBV19 and TRBJ2-5; D uncertain. The CDR3 consists of 16 residues. Germline V gene sequence: CDR1 LNHDA, CDR2 SQIVND (reference sequence). The ends were cut back, 5 bases at V and 0 bases at J, with 16 bases in the middle. The CDR3 here is CASSLRRGQYQETQYF. CDR3 coding DNA: TGTGCCAGTAGTCTCCGGCGTGGGCAGTACCAAGAGACCCAGTACTTC. Based on the CDR3 plus reference TRBV19 and TRBJ2-5, the full variable domain is DGGITQSPKYLFRKEGQNVTLSCEQNLNHDAMYWYRQDPGQGLRLIYYSQIVNDFQKGDIAEGYSVSREKKESFPLTVTSAQKNPTAFYLCASSLRRGQYQETQYFGPGTRLLVL.

The chain carries TRBV4-2 and TRBJ2-5, with TRBD2 matching 15 bases. The V and J ends lost 8 bases and 5 bases, in that order; junction bases with no gene match: 9. CDR3 length equals 16 residues. CDR1 is LGHNA and CDR2 is YNFKEQ in the germline V gene. In nucleotides, the CDR3 is TGTGCCAGCTCAAGGACTAGCGGGAGGGCCGAGGAGACCCAGTACTTC. Its protein product is CASSRTSGRAEETQYF.

The V call is TRBV5-5, the J call TRBJ2-5; 7 bases are shared with TRBD2. The CDR3 is made up of 14 amino acids. V gave up 0 bases and J gave up 1 base; unmatched junction bases: 0. Germline lookup yields CDR1 SGHKS and CDR2 YYEKEE (reference sequence). The CDR3 region is CASSLGGGQETQYF. The CDR3 nucleotides are TGTGCCAGCAGCTTGGGCGGGGGCCAAGAGACCCAGTACTTC.

The rearrangement joins TRBV18 to TRBJ1-2; D not resolved. The V and J ends lost 3 bases and 6 bases respectively, with 17 bases between them. The CDR3 covers 15 residues. The V gene's germline CDR1 is KGHSH and CDR2 LQKENI. CDR3 sequence reads: CASSPSSGGEHGYTF. The CDR3 nucleotides are TGTGCCAGCTCACCGAGTTCCGGCGGGGAACATGGCTACACCTTC.

The chain combines TRBV21-1 with TRBJ2-1; the table's D call, TRBD2, has no DNA check behind it. TRBV21-1 is classified as a pseudogene. This CDR3 is built from 13 residues. This chain's CDR3 is CAHPVAENNEQFF. CDR3 DNA: TGTGCTCACCCGGTAGCGGAGAACAATGAGCAGTTCTTC.

CDR3 DNA: TGTGCCAGCAGCTCCTTCGCGGGGGGCGCCTCCTACGAGCAGTACGTC. Amino acid sequence: CASSSFAGGASYEQYV. V usage is TRBV11-2 and J usage is TRBJ2-7; TRBD2 agrees at 8 bases. The CDR3 runs to 16 residues. Germline CDR1 reads SGHAT; CDR2 reads FQNNGV. J gave up 0 bases and V 4 bases, and 8 bases lay outside the gene matches.

The J gene is TRBJ2-1, the V gene TRBV7-2; D might be TRBD2 (5 bases). V lost 4 bases, J lost 3 bases, and 10 bases lay in between. Germline loops: CDR1 SGHTA, CDR2 FQGNSA. There are 14 residues in the CDR3. In DNA form, the CDR3 reads TGTGCCAGCAGCTCCGCGGGCTACTACAATGAGCAGTTCTTC. This encodes CASSSAGYYNEQFF. The full variable domain, its missing parts supplied by reference TRBV7-2 and TRBJ2-1, is GAGVSQSPSNKVTEKGKDVELRCDPISGHTALYWYRQSLGQGLEFLIYFQGNSAPDKSGLPSDRFSAERTGGSVSTLTIQRTQQEDSAVYLCASSSAGYYNEQFFGPGTRLTVL.

This chain links TRBV9 with TRBJ2-5; TRBD2 aligns across 14 bases. Trimming cost V 4 bases and J 1 base; bases outside gene matches: 6. CDR3 length: 17 amino acids. Looked up from germline, CDR1 is SGDLS and CDR2 is YYNGEE. CDR3 nucleotide sequence: TGTGCCAGCAGCCCGGGACTAGCGGGAGTAGGCCAAGAGACCCAGTACTTC. Encoded protein: CASSPGLAGVGQETQYF.

J is TRBJ1-5 and V is TRBV27; no clear D. Germline loops: CDR1 MNHEY, CDR2 SMNVEV (reference sequence). The CDR3 is 14 amino acids. V lost 3 bases and J 5 bases, leaving 11 bases between the germline ends. The CDR3 reads CASSFYGLDQPQHF. Here the CDR3 DNA reads TGTGCCAGCAGTTTCTACGGTCTCGATCAGCCCCAGCATTTT.

This clone was seen once. This sequence joins TRBV5-6 and TRBJ1-5; TRBD1 might be the D (6 bases). V was pared by 4 bases and J by 5 bases, with 13 bases between. The CDR3 is 14 residues long. CDR1 SGHDT and CDR2 YYEEEE come from the germline V gene. CDR3 in amino acids: CASSTLQGDQPQHF. Written as DNA, the CDR3 is TGTGCCAGCAGCACCTTACAGGGCGATCAGCCCCAGCATTTT. Supplemented by reference TRBV5-6 and TRBJ1-5, the full variable domain reads DAGVTQSPTHLIKTRGQQVTLRCSPKSGHDTVSWYQQALGQGPQFIFQYYEEEERQRGNFPDRFSGHQFPNYSSELNVNALLLGDSALYLCASSTLQGDQPQHFGDGTRLSIL.

This chain links TRBV5-1 with TRBJ2-7; 12 bases map to TRBD2. V was clipped by 1 base and J by 3 bases; unmatched bases: 11. The CDR3 totals 18 residues. CDR1 is SGHRS and CDR2 is YFSETQ in the germline V gene. The CDR3 coding sequence is TGCGCCAGCAGCTTGCGGGCTAGCGGGAGGGCCGGGGGCTACGAGCAGTACGTC. Residues: CASSLRASGRAGGYEQYV.

This rearrangement joins TRBV5-1 to TRBJ2-1; D is possibly TRBD2 (6 bases). The CDR3 is 16 residues long. CDR1 and CDR2 from the germline V gene are SGHRS and YFSETQ. V was shortened by 4 bases and J by 2 bases, with 16 bases between the two germline ends. In DNA form, the CDR3 reads TGCGCCAGCAGCGCCTCGGGAGTAGAGGCCTACAATGAGCAGTTCTTC. Amino acid sequence: CASSASGVEAYNEQFF.

This chain connects TRBV12-3 or TRBV12-4 to TRBJ2-1; D is perhaps TRBD1 (5 bases). This CDR3 contains 13 residues. V gave up 6 bases and J gave up 9 bases, with 15 bases separating them. The CDR3 protein is CASSILRVSEQFF. The CDR3 DNA is TGTGCCAGCAGCATTCTCAGGGTTAGTGAGCAGTTCTTC.

A word on this clone: Other nucleotide sequences from this sample produce the same CDR3. This rearrangement joins TRBV6-5 to TRBJ2-2; 8 nucleotides agree with TRBD1. CDR1 is MNHEY, CDR2 SVGAGI, per germline. The CDR3 is 14 residues long. V lost 6 bases and J lost 2; bases outside the gene matches: 2. For the CDR3, the DNA is TGTGCCAGCAGAGACAGGGGTAACACCGGGGAGCTGTTTTTT. Translated: CASRDRGNTGELFF.

The chain links TRBV3-1 (or the pseudogene TRBV3-2) to TRBJ2-5; possible D gene TRBD1, 5 bases. The CDR3 is made up of 17 amino acids. Germline CDR1 LGHDT, CDR2 YNNKEL (reference sequence). Trimming left V 0 bases short and J 0 bases short, with 14 bases between. This CDR3 is CASSQDTRTSYQETQYF. CDR3 coding DNA: TGTGCCAGCAGCCAAGATACCCGGACATCGTACCAAGAGACCCAGTACTTC.

The chain recombines TRBV7-6 with TRBJ1-5, with D unresolved. V was shortened by 1 base and J by 6 bases, with 13 bases between the two germline ends. Germline CDR1 reads SGHVS; CDR2 reads FNYEAQ. This CDR3 region has 15 residues. The DNA for the CDR3 is TGTGCCAGCAGCTTAGGCCCCGCAGGAGGTCAGCCCCAGCATTTT. It encodes CASSLGPAGGQPQHF.

In the case of this clone: Its ends do not fully match the called genes, so a read error is possible. The chain links TRBV14 to TRBJ1-3; no clear D gene. CDR1 and CDR2 from the germline V gene are SGHDN and FVKESK. CDR3 length equals 13 residues. CDR3 protein: CASSQGEVRWQNF. CDR3 nucleotides: TGTGCCAGCAGCCAAGGTGAAGTCCGATGGCAAAATTTT.

The rearrangement uses TRBV7-8 and TRBJ1-1, with D possibly being TRBD1 (6 bases). Germline V gene data show CDR1 as SGHVS and CDR2 as FQNEAQ. Trimming stripped 5 bases from V and 5 bases from J, with 18 bases between. CDR3 size: 15 residues. The CDR3 coding sequence is TGTGCCAGCAGCGGAACAGGGTTTTTAGGGACTGAAGCTTTCTTT. As protein: CASSGTGFLGTEAFF.

V and J are TRBV6-5 and TRBJ1-1, with D tentatively TRBD1 (6 bases). From germline, CDR1 is MNHEY and CDR2 SVGAGI. CDR3 length equals 13 residues. Trimming removed 6 bases from V and 1 base from J, with 9 bases in between. CDR3 protein: CASRTGSNTEAFF. The CDR3, as DNA: TGTGCCAGCAGGACAGGTTCGAACACTGAAGCTTTCTTT.